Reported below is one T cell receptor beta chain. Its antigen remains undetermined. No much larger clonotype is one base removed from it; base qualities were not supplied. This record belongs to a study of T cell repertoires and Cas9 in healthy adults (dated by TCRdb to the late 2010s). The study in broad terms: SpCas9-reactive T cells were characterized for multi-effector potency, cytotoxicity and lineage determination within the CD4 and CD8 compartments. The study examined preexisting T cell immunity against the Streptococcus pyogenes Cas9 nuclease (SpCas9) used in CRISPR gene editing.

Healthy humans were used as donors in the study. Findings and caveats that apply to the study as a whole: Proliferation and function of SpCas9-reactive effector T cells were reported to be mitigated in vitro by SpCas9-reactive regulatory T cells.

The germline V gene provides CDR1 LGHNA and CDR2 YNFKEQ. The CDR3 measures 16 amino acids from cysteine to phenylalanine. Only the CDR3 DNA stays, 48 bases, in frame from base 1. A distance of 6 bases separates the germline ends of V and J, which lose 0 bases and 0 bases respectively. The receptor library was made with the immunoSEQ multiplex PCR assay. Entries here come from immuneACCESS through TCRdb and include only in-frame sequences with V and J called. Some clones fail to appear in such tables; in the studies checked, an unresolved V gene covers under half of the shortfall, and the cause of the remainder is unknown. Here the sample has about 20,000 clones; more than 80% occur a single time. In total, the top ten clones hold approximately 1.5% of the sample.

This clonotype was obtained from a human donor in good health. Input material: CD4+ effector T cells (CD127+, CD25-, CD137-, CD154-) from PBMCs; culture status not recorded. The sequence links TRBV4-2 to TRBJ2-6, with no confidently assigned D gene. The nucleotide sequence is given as TGTGCCAGCAGCCAAGATATCCTCTCTGGGGCCAACGTCCTGACTTTC. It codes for CASSQDILSGANVLTF.